This T cell receptor (beta chain) was sequenced for a study of cytomegalovirus exposure and HLA in healthy donors listed by TCRdb under 2017. Some background on the complete study: In an earlier analysis of approximately 500 of the donors, 250 to 350 Gb of sequence data and about 110 million unique TCR beta sequences from roughly 180 million T cells were reported. An early release that covered some 630 HLA-typed donors contained approximately 300 gigabases of sequencing data and about 84 million unique TCR sequences. Of the approximately 400 genotyped donors, less than 90% were placed in the genetic ancestry cluster associated with self-reported Caucasian donors. The aim of the study was to test whether cataloging public T cell receptors could identify signatures of past pathogen exposure. The study profiled the T cell repertoires of fewer than 850 subjects by immunosequencing and related them to cytomegalovirus serostatus. Besides the first cohort of more than 650 subjects, a separate validation cohort made up of 120 different subjects was used. High-throughput TCR immunosequencing, statistical association of individual TCRs with disease status, and machine learning were combined to predict cytomegalovirus infection status. A later analysis re-examined previously published TCR beta repertoires from about 670 donors and added high-resolution HLA genotyping to investigate patterns of TCR occurrence. Rather than using new phenotypic data, the later analysis identified candidate immune exposures from TCR beta sequences and from how often those sequences occurred across donors. In an earlier analysis of over 550 of the donors, high-throughput TCR beta sequencing was used to judge whether each TCR beta V gene segment behaved as functional or pseudogenic. Alongside the repertoire data, information on donor age, sex, ethnicity and CMV serostatus was compiled. A later genetic analysis used genome-wide SNP genotypes for about 65% of the roughly 700 donors, treating that subset as a discovery cohort. All discovery cohort repertoires had been generated using a single sequencing platform. HLA typing included class I and class II loci at four-digit resolution. The number of typed donors differed by locus: about 629-630 for A, B, C, DRB1 and DQB1; approximately 520 for DQA1; some 590 for DPA1; and approximately 450 for DPB1. Five DR-DQ haplotypes were treated as single units for association and clustering because of strong linkage in the cohort. Among almost 400 genotyped donors of the cohort, an average of approximately 240,000 unique TCR beta nucleotide sequences were sequenced per donor, around a sixth of them non-productive. Results the study describes overall, beyond this receptor: In a later analysis, HLA-associated TCR beta chains were found to be more clonally expanded and to have lower generation probabilities than equally common non-associated chains. Presence/absence analyses assumed roughly uniform sequencing depth across donors, an assumption that may not hold. A later genetic analysis associated a missense DCLRE1C variant with V-gene and J-gene trimming of TCR beta chains, and an independent cohort replicated the association. When HLA alleles, especially DR and DQ, strongly co-occurred, TCR associations were difficult to assign to individual alleles. Linkage disequilibrium might explain the correlated functional status among segregating V segments, but an unknown experimental factor could not be excluded. While some public TCRs were present in many individuals, most TCR sequences turned up only very rarely across donors. Specific HLA alleles were associated with 18,000 or so TCR beta sequences at a false discovery rate of 0.05 in a later analysis. The cohort was sequenced for TCR beta chains only, and without alpha or paired-chain data the features that could be detected were limited. In an earlier analysis of roughly 560 of the donors, most TCR beta V segments were observed in productive rearrangements about 90% or about 30% of the time, broadly matching IMGT annotations. According to a later analysis, parvovirus B19, influenza, CMV and Epstein-Barr virus appeared linked to several top co-occurrence clusters. A later analysis found that most CMV-associated TCR beta chains appeared HLA-restricted, with HLA associations seemingly driven largely by CMV exposure. HLA typing was unavailable for some donors at each locus, so association tests used only the typed subset. The study gave a list of under 200 TCR beta chains associated with cytomegalovirus. According to a later genetic analysis, donors in an Asian-associated ancestry cluster had fewer N-insertions in productive TCRs than the approximately 670-donor mean. According to a later analysis, TCR association rates differed among HLA loci, with DRB1 alleles showing the most associated TCRs and HLA-C alleles showing the fewest. The 87-base-pair reads could not distinguish some IMGT-functional V segments, including TRBV6-2 and TRBV6-3, so those segments were excluded. CMV serostatus was the only immune exposure information available for the cohort. In both the original and validation cohorts, the classifier was reported to diagnose cytomegalovirus status with high specificity and sensitivity. The earlier analysis of 587 of the donors excluded 15 to 20 rarely observed V segments, including chromosome 9 orphons, because counts were too low. In vitro tests confirmed that a few of the cytomegalovirus-associated TCR beta chains recognize cytomegalovirus antigens. A group of highly shared sequence variants was considered likely to be a technical artifact of the sequencing pipeline. A further reported finding was that TCR beta sequences accurately predicted the HLA-A and HLA-B alleles for most subjects in the first cohort. According to the authors, the approach could potentially be generalized to other disease states and immunological phenotypes.

From cysteine to phenylalanine, the CDR3 is 15 amino acids long. CDR3 DNA only is kept here, 45 bases in frame from base 1. The germline V gene provides CDR1 SGHAT and CDR2 FQNNGV. V and J are truncated by 1 base and 1 base respectively, leaving an intervening sequence of 10 bases. Comment on this clone: The antigen this receptor binds is unknown. Base qualities were left out, and no much larger clone turns up one base away.

Library preparation employed the immunoSEQ multiplex PCR assay. For the multiplex PCR, a mixture combining 60 forward primers for TCR Vbeta segments and 13 reverse primers for TCR Jbeta segments was used. The CDR3 region of rearranged TCR beta genes was amplified from genomic DNA by a multiplex PCR assay. Amplified TCR beta libraries were sequenced as 87-base-pair reads on the Illumina HiSeq System. The study's own analysis went as follows. Across the 500 to 850 repertoires, a later analysis counted roughly 84 million unique TCR beta chains, around 11 million of which were shared by at least two donors. To remove PCR and sequencing errors, raw reads were error-corrected and collapsed into unique sequences using a nearest-neighbor algorithm that merged closely related sequences. CDR3 sequences were aligned to IMGT reference sequences to assign V, D and J gene segments. For a sequence to be retained, a match of at least six nucleotides was required to both a V gene segment and a J gene segment. A rearrangement was called productive if the CDR3 had no stop codons and remained in frame with V and J, and every other rearrangement was called non-productive. Following IMGT convention, CDR3 was defined as the stretch from the second conserved V-encoded cysteine to the conserved J-encoded phenylalanine. The earlier analysis of 587 of the donors excluded sequences that lacked an unambiguous match to a single V gene segment. An earlier analysis of 587 of the donors classified V segments as functional when productive rearrangements were above 56.7% and as segregating when the standard deviation between donors was above 5%. A statistical classification framework was built to diagnose cytomegalovirus status from the catalog of TCR beta chain sequences. A later analysis assigned V and J genes by comparing TCR nucleotide sequences with IMGT/GENE-DB human TR gene sequences. In a later analysis, CDR3 sequences and most-parsimonious VDJ recombination scenarios were assigned using the TCRdist pipeline. A later analysis defined each TCR beta chain by its CDR3 amino acid sequence plus V-gene family, and excluded reads lacking a unique V-gene family. In a later analysis, several hundred highly shared, low-generation-probability nucleotide sequences were removed to address suspected cross-contamination and a sequencing artifact. In a later analysis, a clonal expansion index was calculated for each public chain from normalized within-repertoire ranks of inferred template counts. Generation probabilities in a later analysis came from a VDJ recombination model fitted to out-of-frame rearrangements, and those results were checked against IGoR. A later analysis scored TCR-TCR, TCR-HLA and TCR-CMV co-occurrence with hypergeometric tests, applying a repertoire-size bias correction to TCR pairs. In a later analysis, false discovery rates were estimated by permuting HLA or CMV assignments 20 times. In a later analysis, co-occurring TCRs were grouped using DBSCAN, and TCRdist sequence similarity was added for clustering within HLA-allele-positive subsets. Repertoires with fewer than 30,000 or more than 120,000 public chains, plus five repertoires with anomalous nucleotide sharing, were excluded from co-occurrence clustering. Not all clones reach the TCRdb copy of this immuneACCESS table, which keeps in-frame sequences only. Checked studies attribute under half of the gap to unresolved V genes and leave the rest unexplained. V and J calls and clone size are those listed in that table; D and trimming were worked out from the DNA. Recorded for this sample are about 180,000 clones; 65% to 80% of them occurred a single time. 0.65% to 0.75% of the sample is in the top ten clones.

In total, more than 500 healthy bone marrow donors made up the cohort. Cohort members were all nominally healthy when sampled, although unrecorded immune exposures were likely present. The donor tested CMV seronegative and was one of the 352 seronegative cohort members. A peripheral blood sample was collected from each donor, and TCR beta sequencing was performed on peripheral blood mononuclear cells. Genomic DNA was extracted from the blood cell samples with the Qiagen DNeasy Blood Extraction Kit. The chain uses TRBV11-2 and TRBJ1-1; TRBD1 is possibly the D segment (5 matching bases). The source material was PBMCs. The receptor comes from a woman in her forties in good health and CMV-seronegative. The nucleotides are TGTGCCAGCAGCTTAGTGGGGCCCAGGAACACTGAAGCTTTCTTT. This gives the protein CASSLVGPRNTEAFF.